One TCR beta chain is described in this entry. No cognate antigen has been identified for it. No base-level quality is on record; no much larger clone is a single base apart. The TCR beta CDR3 regions were amplified from RNA transcripts. The first round of RT-PCR for the TCR CDR3 was performed with the HTBI primer set and the Qiagen OneStep RT-PCR kit. Libraries were constructed in a second round of multiplex PCR, after which size selection and purification were performed. The libraries were sequenced on an Illumina HiSeq2000 using paired-end 100 bp reads. The source study handled its data this way. SOAPnuke was used to process the raw data, removing reads that contained adapters or uncalled bases, had a mean Phred below 15, or lacked an exact match to the constant primer or identifier. High-quality paired reads were merged with COPE v1.2.5, and unique nucleotide sequences were defined as clonotypes. Clonotypes were aligned to IMGT TRBV, TRBD and TRBJ reference segments using MiTCR v1.1. The analysis was restricted to V-J combinations with a frequency above 0.0001, which together covered approximately 99% of the repertoires. A TCS score was defined as the ratio of F50 (clonal expansion) to E x V (chaos), with BLOSUM62-based TCRdist applied between CDR3 peptides within each V-J. Welch's t-statistics and random forest reduced 450 to 600 V-J features to 13, which were used in a naive Bayes classifier (R e1071). TCRdb reworked the public reads: Q25 trimming with fastp, MiXCR clone assembly, productive beta chains retained. Rows are unified per CDR3 protein, each entry keeping the most common DNA and genes. TCRdb's processing, not the authors' own work, is the source of the V and J calls. The sample data list about 690,000 distinct CDR3 sequences, and approximately 15% of these were observed just once. The ten most abundant clones make up around 16% of the sample.

This specimen comes from a study of T cells in Graves' hyperthyroidism and ophthalmopathy (dated by TCRdb to the late 2010s). The study in broad terms: Peripheral blood samples were taken at the time of initial diagnosis, prior to any treatment. For training and testing, the 80 to 100 patients in the discovery cohort were randomly divided in a 7:3 ratio. Once sampling was done, hyperthyroidism patients were given methimazole at a starting dose of 30 mg daily, whereas ophthalmopathy patients were given high-dose intravenous methylprednisolone. Prospective prediction of ophthalmopathy was tested in an independent validation cohort consisting of 18 hyperthyroidism patients and more than 15 patients who later progressed to ophthalmopathy. The paper describes TCR Vbeta CDR3 sequencing of 120 to 150 peripheral blood samples, made up of approximately 40 ophthalmopathy patients, 70 to 75 hyperthyroidism patients and 17 progressor patients. To identify TCR V-J signatures that set the groups apart, the researchers used a discovery cohort of more than 95 patients, made up of fewer than 50 with Graves' ophthalmopathy and some 55 with stable Graves' hyperthyroidism. Thyroid tissue and blood T-cell repertoires from roughly six Graves' hyperthyroidism patients were also compared in the study.

A patient counted as having stable Graves' hyperthyroidism if no progression to ophthalmopathy occurred over 18 months of follow-up. Hyperthyroidism patients were newly diagnosed, with disease duration under 2 months, and aged 18 to 65 years. Patients with uncontrolled infections, other autoimmune diseases, pregnancy or lactation were excluded. Clinical symptoms, serum thyroxine and TRAb, thyroid ultrasound, and orbital computed tomography formed the basis for the diagnoses. PBMCs were separated from roughly 10 ml of fresh peripheral blood using Ficoll-Paque density gradient centrifugation. Total RNA was extracted using Trizol reagent, and RNA quality was assessed on an Agilent 2100 Bioanalyzer. Paper-wide results and their limitations: Ophthalmopathy was separated from stable hyperthyroidism by a 13 V-J signature model, with just over 85% sensitivity and just over 81% specificity obtained in cross-validation and 80%/75% obtained in testing. No statistical method was used to set the sample size in advance, and investigators knew the group allocation. Most expanded thyroid clonotypes (frequency above 0.001) were also detected in blood, a finding suggesting that blood repertoires may reflect thyroid immune responses. In validation, the model predicted progression to ophthalmopathy with just under 71% sensitivity and approximately 72% specificity, a median of around 6.6 months before onset.

The sample consisted of blood. The clonotype comes from a man between 50 and 59 years old with Graves' hyperthyroidism.

The CDR3 amino acid sequence is: CASSIPQGAAGELFF. In nucleotide form, the sequence is TGTGCCAGTAGTATTCCACAGGGGGCCGCCGGGGAGCTGTTTTTT. The chain was built from TRBV19 and TRBJ2-2; 9 central nucleotides agree with TRBD1. The junction shows trimming of 3 bases on V and 6 bases on J, and the gene matches do not reach 5 bases of it. The CDR1 and CDR2 encoded by the germline V gene (reference sequence) are LNHDA and SQIVND. The CDR3, from cysteine to phenylalanine, totals 15 residues. Only the CDR3 DNA is retained, 45 bases long and in frame from the first base.